This T cell receptor beta chain was profiled in a study of shared clonotypes between healthy human individuals. Genomic DNA from each subset was divided evenly over several immunoSEQ plates. Only in-frame clones appear in the TCRdb table, and some are missing; sequencing was by immunoSEQ multiplex PCR. The data hold under 1,100,000 clones, with approximately 72% observed a single time. The CDR3 is 14 residues long. Germline CDR1 reads SGHRS; CDR2 reads YFSETQ. V gave up 3 bases and J gave up 1 base, with 10 bases separating them. Sequenced: memory CD4+ T cells sorted from blood. The subset is: CD45RA-negative fraction. This chain joins TRBV5-1 and TRBJ2-5; weak D call: TRBD1 (5 bases). This TCR was sampled from a man between 18 and 35 years old in good health. The CDR3 sequence is CASSSGHLQETQYF. The DNA of the CDR3 is TGCGCCAGCAGCTCAGGACATCTCCAAGAGACCCAGTACTTC.